The T cell receptor beta chain described here comes from a study of T cell responses to AZD1222 COVID-19 vaccine. Study observations and caveats: Variant regions that are unmutated are reportedly the target of nearly half of spike-specific TCRs. Following two doses of AZD1222, Spike-specific TCR breadth and depth rose. Females made up more of the donors, who were largely white British, and clonal diversity may have come out too low.

Profiling relied on immunoSEQ multiplex PCR, and the TCRdb table lists in-frame clones only, not all of them. Among roughly 160,000 clones listed, approximately 90% were seen once. With regard to this clone: Its antigen is unidentified.

The ends lost 6 bases at V and 3 bases at J; junction bases unmatched: 5. The germline V gene has CDR1 MNHNS and CDR2 SASEGT. CDR3 size: 14 residues. Sequenced material: peripheral blood, taken 28 days after the second AZD1222 dose. The source of this sequence is an adult who received the AZD1222 COVID-19 vaccine. J is TRBJ1-1 and V is TRBV6-1; 9 positions agree with TRBD1. In DNA form, the CDR3 reads TGTGCCAGCAGCCTTACAGGGGGCTACACTGAAGCTTTCTTT. Its translation is CASSLTGGYTEAFF.